This T cell receptor (beta chain) was profiled in a study of blood T cells in healthy people across ages. Overall study findings and caveats: The authors considered diversity estimates from one million T cells to be underestimates. A roughly linear fall in TCR beta diversity per million T cells was seen with increasing age.

Alongside a J-beta primer mix, a sample-barcoded 5' primer served in a second PCR lasting roughly 7 to 11 cycles. Per sample, CDR3-containing paired-end reads numbered at least 3 million. Each CDR3 protein is one row after TCRdb ran MiXCR on the 5' RACE reads. In the table there are about 1.4 million distinct CDR3 sequences, around 59% of which are singletons. This clonotype occurred once. Its antigen is as yet unknown. Isolated per sample were at least 7 million PBMCs. The ends were cut back, 5 bases at V and 9 bases at J, with 22 bases in the middle. CDR3 size: 16 residues. The gene calls are TRBV12-3 or TRBV12-4 and TRBJ1-4; a possible D gene is TRBD1 (5 bases). The source of this sequence is a man between 18 and 35 years old in good health. Sequencing was performed on blood. CDR3: CASSPPRVGVGKKLFF. The CDR3 bases are TGTGCCAGCAGTCCACCCCGGGTGGGGGTGGGGAAAAAACTGTTTTTT.